This entry is about one T cell receptor beta chain. This sample is drawn from a study of control samples from healthy donors and cancer patients. The V gene's germline CDR1 is MNHEY and CDR2 SMNVEV (reference sequence). Trimming took off 4 bases at V and 4 bases at J, with 16 bases between the two ends. The CDR3 sequence is 15 residues long. The method was immunoSEQ multiplex PCR; TCRdb's version includes in-frame clones alone and lacks a portion of them. Found here are approximately 87,000 clones, about 85% of them singletons; the top ten hold over 0.95%. The sample consisted of blood. The clonotype comes from a woman aged 50 to 60 in good health. The gene calls are TRBV27 and TRBJ1-2; D call uncertain. CDR3 nucleotides: TGTGCCAGCAGTTACGGGAGTCTAGAGGTCTATGGCTACACCTTC. Translating it yields CASSYGSLEVYGYTF.